This TCR beta chain was profiled in a study of molecular identifiers for immune sequencing clone quantification. Study-level results: In naive cells, clones above 20 RNA copies held under 1% of molecules, whereas in effector cells they held over 99%.

The V segment lost 0 bases and the J segment 4 bases; nucleotides outside the gene matches: 5. The CDR3 is 15 residues long. Germline V CDR1 and CDR2: DFQATT, SNEGSKA (reference sequence). This clonotype has only a few counts. Its antigen remains unknown. TCRdb passed the PCR reads through MiXCR, listing each CDR3 protein once. Here the sample spans about 630,000 distinct CDR3 sequences, 25% being singletons. Source material: naive CD8+ T cells from blood, with Jurkat cell RNA spiked in. Described subset: FACS-sorted CD8+CD4-CCR7+CD45RA+ naive T cells. This receptor was identified in a human donor in good health. Some libraries in this study had Jurkat cell RNA spiked in. The chain couples TRBV20-1 to TRBJ2-5; 10 nucleotides agree with TRBD1. The CDR3 is CSARDGGQGRETQYF. The CDR3, as DNA: TGCAGTGCTAGAGATGGGGGACAGGGGCGAGAGACCCAGTACTTC.